This TCR beta chain derives from a study of tumor-infiltrating lymphocytes in primary liver carcinoma. Study overall: The patients, men and women alike, were aged 30 to 69 years. Findings and limits, study-wide: Merely about 7-25% of top clones occurred in all five tumor regions. Tumor-adjacent and tumor-blood pairs showed less overlap than tumor region pairs.

From unsorted bulk tissue weighing roughly 17-31 mg, DNA and RNA were co-extracted. Subjects presented with primary liver carcinoma managed by surgical resection. Total RNA amounting to 450 to 550 ng was the source from which TCR beta cDNA was made with a constant-region primer. What produced the TCR beta libraries was three nested multiplex PCR rounds using slightly modified ARM-PCR. From the multiplex PCR reads, TCRdb called clonotypes with MiXCR, one entry per CDR3 protein. The data hold 40,000 to 60,000 distinct CDR3 sequences, with less than 85% observed a single time. A single count supports this clonotype. What it binds is unknown. Just one base apart from a much larger clone, this may be a read error. The sample consisted of liver tumor tissue from sampling region 5. As to subset: tumor region T5, tumor centre. The clonotype comes from a man in his forties with primary liver carcinoma and hepatitis B virus infection.

The CDR3 DNA reads TGTGCCAGCAGTACTGATAGCGGGAACTACGAGCAGTACTTC. Protein product: CASSTDSGNYEQYF. This rearrangement joins TRBV2 to TRBJ2-7, with 8 bases aligning to TRBD2. This CDR3 spans 14 amino acids. V lost 5 bases and J lost 3; bases outside the gene matches: 6. Germline CDR1 is SNHLY and CDR2 is FYNNEI.